This TCR beta chain stems from a study of blood T cell repertoires in COVID-19 (TCRdb year 2020). Regarding the complete study: Samples covering the acute and convalescent phases of COVID-19 were provided by collaborators in the United States, Italy and Spain. The material from the prospective study consisted of cDNA or gDNA derived from T cells, B-cell-depleted T cells, or PBMCs. Subjects who had been exposed to COVID-19, were actively infected with it, or had recovered from it provided the deeply sampled blood TCRbeta repertoires that made up the dataset. The repertoires were released in a freely available public database intended as a resource for research on the immune response to SARS-CoV-2. Samples were obtained from the ongoing ImmuneRACE study (first 160 participants) and from about 1,300 subjects provided by 6 global collaborators. A de-identified subject ID, COVID-19 status, age in years and sex were almost always included in the sample metadata. Where available, HLA class I and class II types were obtained from metadata supplied by the sample provider rather than from assay-based typing. What the work shows at the level of the full study, not this receptor alone: The amount of clinical and demographic metadata varied by source and participant and was provided uncurated.

The germline V gene yields KGHSH for CDR1 and LQKENI for CDR2. At the junction V is shortened by 0 bases and J by 6 bases, with 12 bases in between. Reading from cysteine to phenylalanine, the CDR3 counts 15 amino acids. Only the CDR3 portion is preserved as DNA: 45 bases, with reading frame beginning at the first base. Another Seattle source contributed samples from volunteer blood donors who had recovered from COVID-19. Each collaborating institution followed its own protocols to collect whole blood in K2EDTA tubes. For TCRbeta analysis, collaborators shipped samples in one of three forms: frozen whole blood, isolated PBMCs, or DNA extracted from either of those sample types. This clone has only a few counts. Which antigen it targets is not known. The sample holds no much larger clone one base away, and base qualities are not on file. The immunoSEQ Assay, a bias-controlled multiplex PCR, was used to amplify TCRbeta CDR3 regions from genomic DNA. Concerning the study's data processing: Nucleated cell counts per sample were estimated from amplification of reference gene primers within the assay. Sequence reads were collapsed and filtered to measure the absolute abundance of every unique TCRbeta CDR3 rearrangement. For each sample, productive Simpson clonality was calculated as the square root of Simpson's diversity index over productive rearrangements. This immuneACCESS table, as held by TCRdb, lists in-frame sequences with V and J called but not all clones. Of the missing ones, under half trace to an unresolved V gene in checked studies; the others have no known cause. That table supplies the V and J calls and clone size; D and trimming were determined from the DNA. This sample has roughly 240,000 clones in its table, and over 80% of those were observed once. Under 5.5% of the sample goes to the ten largest clones.

This clonotype was sampled from a man in his sixties who had recovered from COVID-19. In this chain, TRBV18 is recombined with TRBJ1-5; possibly the D gene is TRBD1, per 6 matching bases. The sequencing sample was made of peripheral blood. The CDR3 protein sequence reads: CASSPPGGQGQPQHF. The nucleotide sequence is given as TGTGCCAGCTCACCACCGGGGGGGCAGGGTCAGCCCCAGCATTTT.